Shown below are 14 T cell receptor beta chains from a single sample sequenced in a study of PD-1 blockade in classical Hodgkin lymphoma. TCRdb's copy holds only in-frame clones and misses some; the assay was immunoSEQ multiplex PCR. Among tens of thousands of clones, approximately 83% were seen once, and the ten largest hold 2.4%. Every one of the patients relapsed after autologous stem cell transplantation (brentuximab vedotin exposure was variable). The study purified CD4+ T cells from thawed PBMCs using magnetic negative selection. The sample was CD4+ T cells from blood, taken at baseline. These receptors were taken from a human donor with classical Hodgkin lymphoma.

CDR3 amino acids: CASRPTGSGNQPQHF. In DNA form, the CDR3 reads TGTGCCAGCAGGCCCACAGGTTCTGGCAATCAGCCCCAGCATTTT. The chain combines TRBV2 with TRBJ1-5, with a tentative D call TRBD1 (5 bases). Between the trimmed V and J ends, which lost 6 bases and 2 bases, there was a span of 14 bases. The CDR3 runs 15 residues. Germline-derived CDR1 and CDR2 are SNHLY and FYNNEI.

This chain uses TRBV28 with TRBJ2-5; no clear D gene. V was clipped by 3 bases and J by 6 bases, with 8 bases between them. The CDR3 spans 12 residues. The germline CDR1 and CDR2 sequences are MDHEN and SYDVKM. The CDR3: CASSFRRQTQYF. The CDR3 region has the DNA TGTGCCAGCAGTTTCCGGCGACAGACCCAGTACTTC.

This sequence joins TRBV19 and TRBJ2-1; D is tentatively TRBD1 or TRBD2 (6 bases each). Deletions cut 4 bases from V and 0 bases from J, with 10 bases between. Germline CDR1 is LNHDA and CDR2 is SQIVND (reference sequence). There are 15 residues in the CDR3. Here the CDR3 DNA reads TGTGCCAGTAGTAGCGGGACAAGCTCCTACAATGAGCAGTTCTTC. Its protein product is CASSSGTSSYNEQFF.

The chain uses TRBV4-1 and TRBJ2-6; D unresolved. The germline V gene has CDR1 MGHRA and CDR2 YSYEKL. This CDR3 contains 16 residues. V lost 2 bases to trimming and J lost 0 bases, with 8 bases between them. CDR3 region: CASSQPVSSGANVLTF. The CDR3 DNA reads TGCGCCAGCAGCCAACCGGTTAGCTCTGGGGCCAACGTCCTGACTTTC.

This chain links TRBV30 with TRBJ1-1, with TRBD1 matching over 8 bases. V shed 0 bases and J 7 bases; nucleotides not matched to a gene: 7. Germline values: CDR1 GTSNPN, CDR2 SVGIG (reference sequence). This CDR3 spans 14 amino acids. CDR3 sequence reads: CAWSVQGALGEAFF. CDR3 sequence (DNA): TGTGCCTGGAGTGTCCAGGGGGCGTTAGGTGAAGCTTTCTTT.

This clone has just one count. Its ends do not fully match the called genes, so a read error is possible. CDR3 sequence reads: CASIGGLAGNSNAGELFF. The CDR3 nucleotides read TGCGCCAGCATCGGAGGACTAGCGGGAAATTCGAACGCCGGGGAGCTGTTTTTT. The rearrangement joins TRBV10-2 to TRBJ2-2, with 12 bases that match TRBD2. CDR1 and CDR2 (germline): WSHSY, SAAADI. The CDR3 has 18 amino acids.

This chain connects TRBV11-3 to TRBJ2-3; the match to TRBD1 covers 7 bases. The V gene's germline CDR1 is SGHNT and CDR2 YENEEA. The CDR3 is 15 amino acids. After removal of 5 bases from V and 2 bases from J, the junction contained 7 bases not matched to a gene. The CDR3 DNA sequence: TGTGCCAGCAGCCCTGGGCAGGGGGTCACAGATACGCAGTATTTT. Its protein product is CASSPGQGVTDTQYF.

This chain connects TRBV19 to TRBJ1-2, with no clear D. This CDR3 spans 14 amino acids. The germline gives CDR1 LNHDA, CDR2 SQIVND (reference sequence). Trimming stripped 4 bases from V and 0 bases from J, with 9 bases between. CDR3 coding DNA: TGTGCCAGTAGTACGACGGCGGCTAACTATGGCTACACCTTC. Its translation is CASSTTAANYGYTF.

In its sample, this clone was seen a few times. The chain uses TRBV7-9 and TRBJ1-1; D not certain. Deletions cut 1 base from V and 3 bases from J, with 0 bases between. This CDR3 is built from 11 residues. CDR1 and CDR2 (germline): SEHNR, FQNEAQ (reference sequence). CDR3 protein: CASSLDTEAFF. CDR3 nucleotides: TGTGCCAGCAGCTTAGACACTGAAGCTTTCTTT.

The gene calls are TRBV28 and TRBJ1-1; D uncertain. From germline, CDR1 is MDHEN and CDR2 SYDVKM. V lost 7 bases to trimming and J lost 5 bases, with 14 bases between them. The CDR3 is made up of 13 amino acids. The CDR3 DNA is TGTGCCAGCATTCACCCCGCGGATACTGAAGCTTTCTTT. It codes for CASIHPADTEAFF.

This clone was picked up one time. The rearrangement links TRBV19 to TRBJ2-2; 7 positions agree with TRBD2. The CDR3 sequence is 17 residues long. V dropped 5 bases and J dropped 0; count of bases not matched to a gene: 9. Germline-derived CDR1 and CDR2 are LNHDA and SQIVND (reference sequence). The CDR3 DNA follows: TGTGCCAGTAGTCATAAAGCGGGACCGACGAACACCGGGGAGCTGTTTTTT. Protein sequence: CASSHKAGPTNTGELFF.

The chain combines TRBV6-6 with TRBJ1-1, with 8 bases matching TRBD1. Germline V gene sequence: CDR1 MNHNY, CDR2 SVGAGI (reference sequence). V shed 4 bases and J 1 base; nucleotides not matched to a gene: 5. CDR3 length: 15 amino acids. In DNA form, the CDR3 reads TGTGCCAGCAGTTGGGGACAGGCACCGAACACTGAAGCTTTCTTT. It specifies CASSWGQAPNTEAFF.

The gene calls are TRBV7-9 and TRBJ2-6, with D maybe TRBD1 (5 bases). The CDR3 runs to 16 residues. CDR1 SEHNR and CDR2 FQNEAQ come from the germline V gene (reference sequence). Trimming took off 5 bases at V and 2 bases at J, with 13 bases between the two ends. In DNA form, the CDR3 reads TGTGCCAGCAGCCGTGACAGCCTACCTGGGGCCAACGTCCTGACTTTC. Its translation: CASSRDSLPGANVLTF.

This clone was detected only once. This rearrangement joins TRBV7-2 to TRBJ1-3, with a tentative D call TRBD1 (6 bases). Germline V gene sequence: CDR1 SGHTA, CDR2 FQGNSA. Trimming cost V 5 bases and J 3 bases, with 14 bases left between them. This CDR3 region has 15 residues. The CDR3 DNA reads TGTGCCAGCAGCCGACGGGGGGCTGGTGGAAACACCATATATTTT. It codes for CASSRRGAGGNTIYF.